The present TCR beta chain was sequenced within a study of T cell responses to AZD1222 COVID-19 vaccine. Study findings and constraints: Sampling that yielded the repertoires occurred only after the peak T cell response. Donors were chiefly white British, with a greater number of females, and clonal diversity was perhaps underestimated. The study reported that nearly half of spike-specific TCRs target unmutated variant regions.

In regard to this clone: Its antigen is as yet unknown.

Only in-frame clones appear in the TCRdb table, and some are missing; sequencing was by immunoSEQ multiplex PCR. Among 100,000 to 150,000 clones listed, more than 80% were seen once. Germline CDR1 and CDR2: SGHDT and YYEEEE. Unmatched junction bases numbered 2, after V lost 3 bases and J lost 0 bases. This CDR3 comprises 14 residues. The sequenced sample was peripheral blood, obtained on day 0 of AZD1222 vaccination. This clonotype originated in an adult in good health. The V gene is TRBV5-6, the J gene TRBJ2-7, with 8 bases fitting TRBD1. CDR3 in DNA: TGTGCCAGCAGCTGGGACAGGAGCTCCTACGAGCAGTACTTC. This encodes CASSWDRSSYEQYF. The variable domain in full, with the rest retrieved from reference TRBV5-6 and TRBJ2-7, is DAGVTQSPTHLIKTRGQQVTLRCSPKSGHDTVSWYQQALGQGPQFIFQYYEEEERQRGNFPDRFSGHQFPNYSSELNVNALLLGDSALYLCASSWDRSSYEQYFGPGTRLTVT.